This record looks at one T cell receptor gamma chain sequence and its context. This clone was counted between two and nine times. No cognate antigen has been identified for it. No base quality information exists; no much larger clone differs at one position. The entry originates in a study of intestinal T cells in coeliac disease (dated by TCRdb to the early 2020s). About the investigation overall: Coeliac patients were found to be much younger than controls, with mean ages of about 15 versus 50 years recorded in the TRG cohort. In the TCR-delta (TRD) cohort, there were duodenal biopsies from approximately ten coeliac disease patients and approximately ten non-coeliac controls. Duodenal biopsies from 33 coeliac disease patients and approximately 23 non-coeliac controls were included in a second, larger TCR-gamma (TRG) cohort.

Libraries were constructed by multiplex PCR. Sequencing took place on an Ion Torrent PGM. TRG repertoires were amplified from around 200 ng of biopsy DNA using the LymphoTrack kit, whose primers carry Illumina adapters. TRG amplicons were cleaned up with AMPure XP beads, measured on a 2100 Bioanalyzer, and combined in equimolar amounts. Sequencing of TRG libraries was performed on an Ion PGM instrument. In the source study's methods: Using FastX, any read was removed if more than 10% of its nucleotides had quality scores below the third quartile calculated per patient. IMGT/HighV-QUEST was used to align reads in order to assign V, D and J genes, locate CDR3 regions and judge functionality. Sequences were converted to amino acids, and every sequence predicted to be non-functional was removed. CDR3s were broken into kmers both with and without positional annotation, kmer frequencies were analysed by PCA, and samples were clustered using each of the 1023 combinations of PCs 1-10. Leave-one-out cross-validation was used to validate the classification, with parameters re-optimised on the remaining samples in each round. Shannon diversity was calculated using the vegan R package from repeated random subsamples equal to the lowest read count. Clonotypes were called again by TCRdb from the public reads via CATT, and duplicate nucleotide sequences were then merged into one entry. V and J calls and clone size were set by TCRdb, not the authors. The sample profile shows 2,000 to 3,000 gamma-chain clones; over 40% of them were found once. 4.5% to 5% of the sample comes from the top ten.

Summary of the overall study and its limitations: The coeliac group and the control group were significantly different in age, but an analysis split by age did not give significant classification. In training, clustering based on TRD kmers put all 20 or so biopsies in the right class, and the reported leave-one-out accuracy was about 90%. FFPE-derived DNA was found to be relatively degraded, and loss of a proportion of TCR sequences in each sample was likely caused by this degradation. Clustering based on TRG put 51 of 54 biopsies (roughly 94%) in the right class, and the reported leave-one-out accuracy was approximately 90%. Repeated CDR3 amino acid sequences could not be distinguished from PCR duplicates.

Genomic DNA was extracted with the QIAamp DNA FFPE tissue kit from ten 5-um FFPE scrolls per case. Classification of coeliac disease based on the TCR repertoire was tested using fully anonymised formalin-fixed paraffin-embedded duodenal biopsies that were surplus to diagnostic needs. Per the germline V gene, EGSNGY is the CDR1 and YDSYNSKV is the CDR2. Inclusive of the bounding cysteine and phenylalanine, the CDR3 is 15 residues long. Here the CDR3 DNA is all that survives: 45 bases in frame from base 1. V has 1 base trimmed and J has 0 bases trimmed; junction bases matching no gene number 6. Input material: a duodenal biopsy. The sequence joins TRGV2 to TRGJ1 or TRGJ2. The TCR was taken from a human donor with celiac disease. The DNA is TGTGCCACCTGGGACGGAAAACCGAATTATTATAAGAAACTCTTT. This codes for CATWDGKPNYYKKLF.